This T cell receptor (beta chain) was sequenced in a study of shared clonotypes between healthy human individuals. Overall study results and limits: Specimens sampled were limited to blood, with tissue repertoires likely differing.

To note about this clone: Its antigen is still unknown.

The protocol was immunoSEQ multiplex PCR, while the TCRdb copy is restricted to in-frame clones and leaves out a portion. In the table there are roughly 490,000 clones, 60% to 85% of which are singletons. Sample: PBMCs. The receptor was isolated from a woman between 35 and 50 years old in good health. Some clones in this sample may be carry-over from other donors' samples.

The CDR3 protein is CASSLSGVGETQYF. The CDR3 DNA reads TGTGCCAGCAGTTTATCTGGGGTCGGAGAGACCCAGTACTTC. The chain is built from TRBV27 and TRBJ2-5; no clear D. Germline loops: CDR1 MNHEY, CDR2 SMNVEV (reference sequence). V was shortened by 0 bases and J by 4 bases, with 9 bases between the two germline ends. The CDR3 extends over 14 amino acids.